This T cell receptor beta chain was recorded in a study of blood T cells in healthy people across ages. Every donor contributed around 10 milliliters of peripheral blood by blood draw. This CDR3 has 18 residues. The second PCR ran roughly 6 to 11 cycles with a sample-barcoded 5' primer and J-beta primers. Each cDNA molecule was tagged by a template-switch adaptor with 12 random nucleotides. TCRdb used MiXCR to reprocess the 5' RACE reads, holding one entry per CDR3 protein. The sample holds fewer than 800,000 distinct CDR3 sequences, roughly 25% seen once. A further study also used this sample, focusing on T cells of mothers and their children.

This TCR was sampled from a boy aged 5-17 years in good health. The chain uses TRBV21-1 and TRBJ2-5; the table's D gene call, TRBD2, was not cross checked with the DNA. The assigned J gene may be wrong: the sequence end matches TRBJ2-1 better. TRBV21-1 is deemed a pseudogene. The sample taken for sequencing was blood. The CDR3, as DNA: TGTGCCAGCACCAAAAAAGAACTTTGGAGACTAGCGGGGGGCGAGCAGTTCTTC. The encoded protein is CASTKKELWRLAGGEQFF.